This T cell receptor beta chain was sequenced during a study of blood T cell repertoires in COVID-19 (dated by TCRdb to about 2020). Study-wide context: Collaborator samples came from the United States, Italy and Spain and covered acute and convalescent phases of COVID-19. Where available, HLA class I and class II types were obtained from metadata supplied by the sample provider rather than from assay-based typing. Sample metadata almost always included a de-identified subject ID, COVID-19 status, age in years and sex. A freely available public database, intended as a resource for researchers studying the immune response to SARS-CoV-2, is where the repertoires were released. The prospective study material was composed of cDNA or gDNA derived from T cells, B-cell-depleted T cells, or PBMCs. The samples were drawn from the first 160 participants of the ongoing ImmuneRACE study and from over 950 subjects provided by 6 global collaborators. The dataset comprised deeply sampled blood TCRbeta repertoires from subjects exposed to, actively infected with, or recovered from COVID-19. Broad study findings and their caveats: The quantity of clinical and demographic metadata differed by source and by participant and was supplied without curation.

TCRbeta CDR3 regions were amplified from genomic DNA using the immunoSEQ Assay, a bias-controlled multiplex PCR. The original methods were these. Nucleated cell counts per sample were estimated from amplification of reference gene primers within the assay. Sequence reads were collapsed and filtered to measure the absolute abundance of every unique TCRbeta CDR3 rearrangement. For each sample, productive Simpson clonality was calculated by taking the square root of Simpson's diversity index across productive rearrangements. The immuneACCESS repertoire file appears here via TCRdb, limited to in-frame rearrangements. These files lack a portion of the clones; in checked studies, under half of the deficit traces to unresolved V genes, and the cause of the others is not known. For V, J and clone size, that table is used; D and trimming come from the DNA. The sample includes hundreds of thousands of clones, with 90% observed a single time. Roughly 1.6% of the sample is in the top ten clones.

Germline trimming: 0 bases from V, 5 bases from J; junction bases outside gene matches: 4. For CDR1 and CDR2, the germline V gene lists MGHRA and YSYEKL. The CDR3 runs 16 amino acids, cysteine and phenylalanine included. The DNA shown is the 48-base CDR3, in frame from base 1. This clone was seen a few times. Its antigen target is currently unknown. Base qualities are missing; no much larger clone stands one base away. Participants in the prospective study were aged 18 to 89 years, lived in under 30 United States geographic areas, and enrolled through a virtual design. In the prospective study, cohorts were assigned on the basis of participant-reported clinical history obtained from a screening survey and a study questionnaire. Each participant in the prospective study had whole blood, serum and a nasopharyngeal or oropharyngeal swab collected by mobile phlebotomists. Prospective study participants could optionally give additional blood draws and questionnaires over an approximately two-month period. Before DNA extraction, prospective study blood samples were shipped either frozen or at room temperature.

Rearrangement joined TRBV4-1 to TRBJ2-1, with 10 central nucleotides matching TRBD2. The sequenced sample was PBMCs or T cells enriched from blood (not recorded which). The source is a woman younger than 35 with acute COVID-19. The DNA sequence follows: TGCGCCAGCAGCCAAGATCCTAGCGGGGGTAACAATGAGCAGTTCTTC. Its amino acids are CASSQDPSGGNNEQFF.